This passage covers 16 T cell receptor beta chains from one sample sequenced in a study of blood T cell repertoires in COVID-19. The data were produced by immunoSEQ multiplex PCR, yet TCRdb's version contains in-frame clones alone and is incomplete. The profile covers approximately 89,000 clones, with over 70% appearing a single time and roughly 19% taken by the ten largest. Input material: peripheral blood. These receptors came from a human donor in a cohort sampled during active COVID-19.

The CDR3: CASSRQGTTNEKLFF. Here the CDR3 DNA reads TGTGCCAGCAGTCGACAGGGAACAACTAATGAAAAACTGTTTTTT. The chain is built from TRBV2 and TRBJ1-4, with 7 bases identical to TRBD1. CDR3 size: 15 residues. J was trimmed by 0 bases and V by 5 bases; bases with no gene match: 3. Looked up from germline, CDR1 is SNHLY and CDR2 is FYNNEI.

The rearrangement links TRBV3-1 (or the pseudogene TRBV3-2) to TRBJ2-6, with D perhaps TRBD1 (6 bases). V gave up 1 base and J gave up 2 bases, with 9 bases separating them. Germline loops: CDR1 LGHDT, CDR2 YNNKEL (reference sequence). The CDR3 covers 16 residues. DNA of the CDR3: TGTGCCAGCAGCCAAGGAGGGGGTGCTGGGGCCAACGTCCTGACTTTC. This codes for CASSQGGGAGANVLTF.

The genes are TRBV24-1 and TRBJ1-2, with 9 bases aligning to TRBD1. CDR1 is KGHDR, CDR2 SFDVKD, per germline. This CDR3 spans 13 amino acids. With 4 bases clipped from V and 8 bases from J, the junction kept 4 bases outside the gene matches. Here the CDR3 DNA reads TGTGCCACCAGTGAAACAGGGGGCTTGGGCTACACCTTC. This codes for CATSETGGLGYTF.

This chain links TRBV6-1 with TRBJ1-3; D remains ambiguous. The V end lost 0 bases, the J end lost 4 bases, and 7 bases lay between the germline ends. The CDR3 length is 14 residues. CDR1 and CDR2 from the germline V gene are MNHNS and SASEGT. The CDR3 sequence is CASSEAAGGNTIYF. The CDR3 region has the DNA TGTGCCAGCAGTGAAGCCGCAGGAGGAAACACCATATATTTT.

The chain uses TRBV5-5 and TRBJ1-2, with D tentatively TRBD1 (5 bases). Germline V lookup: CDR1 SGHKS, CDR2 YYEKEE (reference sequence). The CDR3 runs to 15 residues. V was trimmed by 5 bases and J by 4 bases, leaving 18 bases between them. This CDR3 reads CASSFGKEGAYGYTF. The CDR3 bases are TGTGCCAGCAGTTTTGGGAAAGAAGGGGCCTATGGCTACACCTTC.

The CDR3 protein is CASSTSTYRGDYGYTF. CDR3 in DNA: TGTGCCAGCAGTACCTCTACCTACAGGGGAGACTATGGCTACACCTTC. J is TRBJ1-2 and V is TRBV28; 7 bases are shared with TRBD1. Germline assignment: CDR1 MDHEN and CDR2 SYDVKM. CDR3 size: 16 residues. V lost 5 bases and J lost 3; bases outside the gene matches: 12.

V usage is TRBV29-1 and J usage is TRBJ2-5, with a possible D match to TRBD1 (6 bases). Per the germline V gene, CDR1 is SQVTM and CDR2 is ANQGSEA. The V gene lost 5 bases and the J gene lost 6 bases, with 13 bases spanning the gap. The CDR3 contains 12 residues. The CDR3 bases are TGCAGCGTTCGGACAGAGGTACAGACCCAGTACTTC. This translates into CSVRTEVQTQYF.

This clone was observed a handful of times. At the DNA level, this CDR3 is encoded by other sequences in the same sample as well. The chain uses TRBV2 and TRBJ1-1; D gene unclear. CDR3 length equals 13 residues. V was pared by 6 bases and J by 1 base, with 9 bases between. In germline, CDR1 is SNHLY, CDR2 FYNNEI. The CDR3 nucleotides read TGTGCCAGCAGGGGTCAGGAGAACACTGAAGCTTTCTTT. This codes for CASRGQENTEAFF.

This clone was seen more than once but under ten times. The J gene is TRBJ1-2, the V gene TRBV6-6, with D hard to call. Deletions cut 5 bases from V and 6 bases from J, with 13 bases between. This CDR3 region has 13 residues. The germline V gene encodes CDR1 MNHNY and CDR2 SVGAGI (reference sequence). Written as DNA, the CDR3 is TGTGCCAGCAGTCCCCCTCGAGTGGATGGCTACACCTTC. This sequence encodes CASSPPRVDGYTF.

This rearrangement joins TRBV7-2 to TRBJ1-1, with 7 bases aligning to TRBD1. This CDR3 comprises 15 residues. Germline CDR1 is SGHTA and CDR2 is FQGNSA. J gave up 0 bases and V 5 bases, and 6 bases lay outside the gene matches. The CDR3 protein is CASSPGGGVNTEAFF. In DNA form, the CDR3 reads TGTGCCAGCAGCCCCGGAGGGGGCGTGAACACTGAAGCTTTCTTT.

V usage is TRBV18 and J usage is TRBJ1-4; 10 nucleotides align to TRBD1. V shed 3 bases and J 5 bases; nucleotides not matched to a gene: 3. This CDR3 has 15 amino acids. The germline gives CDR1 KGHSH, CDR2 LQKENI. CDR3 residues: CASSPLGQGNEKLFF. The CDR3 DNA follows: TGTGCCAGCTCACCCCTGGGACAGGGGAATGAAAAACTGTTTTTT.

The rearrangement links TRBV5-1 to TRBJ2-5; 9 nucleotides align to TRBD1. The CDR3 loop spans 16 amino acids. V was pared by 4 bases and J by 2 bases, with 9 bases of the junction left unmatched. Germline CDR1 and CDR2: SGHRS and YFSETQ. The CDR3 sequence is CASSLDRGNVQETQYF. In nucleotides, the CDR3 is TGCGCCAGCAGCCTGGACAGGGGCAACGTACAAGAGACCCAGTACTTC.

The chain links TRBV7-9 to TRBJ2-6; the D gene is possibly TRBD1 (6 bases). The V and J ends lost 3 bases and 2 bases respectively, with 8 bases between them. Germline V gene lookup returns CDR1 SEHNR and CDR2 FQNEAQ (reference sequence). CDR3 length equals 15 residues. The CDR3 nucleotides read TGTGCCAGCAGCTTGCAGGGGACTGGGGCCAACGTCCTGACTTTC. This gives the protein CASSLQGTGANVLTF.

The chain combines TRBV10-3 with TRBJ2-7; maybe TRBD2 (6 bases). The CDR3 has 13 amino acids. Germline CDR1 ENHRY, CDR2 SYGVKD. The V end was cut by 4 bases, the J end by 3 bases, with 10 bases between. CDR3 in DNA: TGTGCCATCAGTGTTGGAGGGAACTACGAGCAGTACTTC. Protein sequence: CAISVGGNYEQYF.

This sequence joins TRBV18 and TRBJ1-2; tentatively, D is TRBD1 (5 bases). Per the germline V gene, CDR1 is KGHSH and CDR2 is LQKENI. V was clipped by 2 bases and J by 0 bases, with 13 bases between them. There are 16 residues in the CDR3. The CDR3 nucleotides read TGTGCCAGCTCACCATCTTTGACAGAAGCTAACTATGGCTACACCTTC. This gives the protein CASSPSLTEANYGYTF.

The table lists this clone with a count of one. J is TRBJ2-7 and V is TRBV5-4; 12 bases line up with TRBD2. V shed 0 bases and J 1 base; nucleotides not matched to a gene: 2. The CDR3 runs to 16 residues. Germline assignment: CDR1 SGHNT and CDR2 YYREEE (reference sequence). The CDR3 sequence is CASSLAGTSGSYEQYF. CDR3 in DNA: TGTGCCAGCAGCTTGGCCGGGACTAGCGGGTCCTACGAGCAGTACTTC.